This T cell receptor (beta chain) derives from a study of cytomegalovirus exposure and HLA in healthy donors. General study points: Whilst most TCR sequences proved rare, a subset of public TCRs occurred across many donors.

Only a few counts were recorded for this clone. Its antigen is unidentified. V dropped 4 bases and J dropped 4; count of bases not matched to a gene: 13. Germline lookup yields CDR1 MGHDK and CDR2 SYGVNS. The CDR3 spans 17 residues. Amplification used 60 Vbeta primers and 13 Jbeta primers. Only in-frame clones appear in the TCRdb table, and some are missing; sequencing was by immunoSEQ multiplex PCR. This sample has fewer than 120,000 clones, with around 84% found just once. The chain has TRBV25-1 and TRBJ1-1; 9 bases agree with TRBD1. The sample taken for sequencing was PBMCs. The sequence derives from a woman aged 25 to 39 in good health and CMV-seronegative. The CDR3 loop is CASSVAGTGKGGTEAFF. CDR3 DNA: TGTGCCAGCAGTGTTGCCGGGACAGGGAAGGGGGGCACTGAAGCTTTCTTT.